What follows describes a single T cell receptor (beta chain). What it recognizes is unknown. Here immunoSEQ multiplex PCR was the method, and the copy in TCRdb shows in-frame clones only, minus some. The data contain roughly 71,000 clones, over 80% of them seen just once; the ten biggest clones take up roughly 0.8%. The sample comes from a study of OX40 agonist ivuxolimab in advanced cancers. Looking at the study overall: The patients got ivuxolimab, which is an agonistic anti-OX40 (CD134) antibody. The study enrolled dose-escalation patients with hepatocellular carcinoma, melanoma, renal cell or head and neck cancer. Findings and limits, study-wide: Compared with CD4+, CD8+ T cells on average had more expanded clones. Partial responders dosed at 0.1-3.0 mg/kg displayed clonal expansion ranking among the lowest.

Per the germline V gene, CDR1 is SGHTA and CDR2 is FQGNSA. The V and J ends lost 5 bases and 5 bases, in that order; junction bases with no gene match: 6. The CDR3 is made up of 15 amino acids. This receptor was obtained from an adult with an advanced solid tumor such as melanoma, head and neck, liver or kidney cancer. Sequenced here: CD4+ or CD8+ T cells sorted from blood, sampled in a trial of the OX40 agonist ivuxolimab. The rearrangement joins TRBV7-2 to TRBJ2-5; the match to TRBD2 covers 12 bases. The CDR3 spells CASSPQTSGGETQYF. The CDR3 coding sequence is TGTGCCAGCAGCCCACAGACTAGCGGGGGTGAGACCCAGTACTTC.